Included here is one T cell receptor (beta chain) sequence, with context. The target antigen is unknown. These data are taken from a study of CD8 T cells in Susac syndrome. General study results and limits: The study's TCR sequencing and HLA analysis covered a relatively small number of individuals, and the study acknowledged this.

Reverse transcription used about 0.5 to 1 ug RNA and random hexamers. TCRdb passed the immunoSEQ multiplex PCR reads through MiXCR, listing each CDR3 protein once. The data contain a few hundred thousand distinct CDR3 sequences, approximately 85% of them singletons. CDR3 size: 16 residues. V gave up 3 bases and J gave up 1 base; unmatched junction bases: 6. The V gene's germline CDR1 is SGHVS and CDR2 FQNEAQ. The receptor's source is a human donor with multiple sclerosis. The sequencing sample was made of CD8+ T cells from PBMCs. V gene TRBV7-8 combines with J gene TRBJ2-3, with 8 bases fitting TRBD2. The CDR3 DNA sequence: TGTGCCAGCAGCTTCCCACTTAGCGGGGGCACAGATACGCAGTATTTT. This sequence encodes CASSFPLSGGTDTQYF.